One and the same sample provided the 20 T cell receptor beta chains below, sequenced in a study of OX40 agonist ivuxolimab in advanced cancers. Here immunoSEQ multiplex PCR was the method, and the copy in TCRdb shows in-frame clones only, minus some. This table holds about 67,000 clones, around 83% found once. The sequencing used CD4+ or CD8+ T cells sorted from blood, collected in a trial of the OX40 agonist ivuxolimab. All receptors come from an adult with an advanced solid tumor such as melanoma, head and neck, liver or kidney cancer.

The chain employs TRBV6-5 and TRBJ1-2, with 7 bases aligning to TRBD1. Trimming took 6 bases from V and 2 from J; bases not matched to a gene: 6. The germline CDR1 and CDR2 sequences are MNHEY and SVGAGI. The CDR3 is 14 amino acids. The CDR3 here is CASRLLQGNYGYTF. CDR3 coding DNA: TGTGCCAGCAGGCTCCTACAGGGGAACTATGGCTACACCTTC.

CDR3 loop: CASSRNGGRGGYTF. DNA for the CDR3: TGTGCCAGCAGCCGGAACGGGGGGCGAGGTGGCTACACCTTC. This sequence joins TRBV28 and TRBJ1-2; the D gene is possibly TRBD1 (6 bases). The germline V gene has CDR1 MDHEN and CDR2 SYDVKM. Between the trimmed V and J ends, which lost 6 bases and 7 bases, there was a span of 18 bases. This CDR3 has 14 amino acids.

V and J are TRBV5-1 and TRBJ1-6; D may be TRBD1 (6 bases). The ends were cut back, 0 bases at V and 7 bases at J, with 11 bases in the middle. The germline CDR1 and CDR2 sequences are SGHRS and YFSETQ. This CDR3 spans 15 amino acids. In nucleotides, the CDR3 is TGCGCCAGCAGCTTGGAGAGGGGGGAAAATTCACCCCTCCACTTT. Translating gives CASSLERGENSPLHF.

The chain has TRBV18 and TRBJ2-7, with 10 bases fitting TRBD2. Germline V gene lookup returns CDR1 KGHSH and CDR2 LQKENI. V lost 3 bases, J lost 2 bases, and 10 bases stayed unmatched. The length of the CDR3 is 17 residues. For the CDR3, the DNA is TGTGCCAGCTCACCCATGGGACTAAGCGGGGGGGCCTACGAGCAGTACTTC. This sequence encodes CASSPMGLSGGAYEQYF.

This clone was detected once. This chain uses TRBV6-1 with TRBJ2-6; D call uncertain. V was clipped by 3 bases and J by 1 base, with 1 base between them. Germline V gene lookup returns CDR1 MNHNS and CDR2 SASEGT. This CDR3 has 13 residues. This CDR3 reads CASSESGANVLTF. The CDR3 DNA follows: TGTGCCAGCAGTGAGTCTGGGGCCAACGTCCTGACTTTC.

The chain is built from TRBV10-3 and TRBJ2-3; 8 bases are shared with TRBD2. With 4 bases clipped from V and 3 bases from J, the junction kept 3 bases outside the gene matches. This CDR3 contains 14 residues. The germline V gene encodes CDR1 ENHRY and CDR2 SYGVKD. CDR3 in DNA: TGTGCCATCAGTGGCGGGGGGTTGACAGATACGCAGTATTTT. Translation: CAISGGGLTDTQYF.

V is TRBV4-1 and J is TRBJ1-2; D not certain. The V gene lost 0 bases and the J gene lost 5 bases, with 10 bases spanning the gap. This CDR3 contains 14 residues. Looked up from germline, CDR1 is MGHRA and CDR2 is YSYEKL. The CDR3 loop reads CASSQDQIGYGYTF. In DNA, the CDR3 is TGCGCCAGCAGCCAAGATCAAATAGGGTATGGCTACACCTTC.

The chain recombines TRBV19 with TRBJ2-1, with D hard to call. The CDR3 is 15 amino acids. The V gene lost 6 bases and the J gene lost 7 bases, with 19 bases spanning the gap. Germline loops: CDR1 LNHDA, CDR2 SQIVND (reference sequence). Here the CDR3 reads CASSPYVASSNEQFF. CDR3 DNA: TGTGCCAGTAGCCCATACGTTGCCAGTTCGAATGAGCAGTTCTTC.

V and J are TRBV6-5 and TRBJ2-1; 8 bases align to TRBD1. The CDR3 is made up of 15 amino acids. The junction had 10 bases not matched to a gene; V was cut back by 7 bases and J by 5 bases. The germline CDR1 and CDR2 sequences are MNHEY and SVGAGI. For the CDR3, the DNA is TGTGCCAGCATCCCCAGGGGGCCGCAACACAATGAGCAGTTCTTC. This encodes CASIPRGPQHNEQFF.

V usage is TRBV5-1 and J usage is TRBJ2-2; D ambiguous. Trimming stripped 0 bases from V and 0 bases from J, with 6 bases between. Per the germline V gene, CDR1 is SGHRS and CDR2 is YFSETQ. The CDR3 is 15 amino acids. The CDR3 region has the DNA TGCGCCAGCAGCTTGGTGGCAGCGAACACCGGGGAGCTGTTTTTT. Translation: CASSLVAANTGELFF. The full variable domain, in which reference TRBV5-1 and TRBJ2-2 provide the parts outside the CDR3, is KAGVTQTPRYLIKTRGQQVTLSCSPISGHRSVSWYQQTPGQGLQFLFEYFSETQRNKGNFPGRFSGRQFSNSRSEMNVSTLELGDSALYLCASSLVAANTGELFFGEGSRLTVL.

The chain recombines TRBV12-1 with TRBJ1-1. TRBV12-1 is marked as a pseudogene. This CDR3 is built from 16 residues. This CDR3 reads CASSFAFPGSGTEAFF. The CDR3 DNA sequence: TGTGCCAGCAGCTTTGCTTTTCCGGGTTCGGGCACTGAAGCTTTCTTT.

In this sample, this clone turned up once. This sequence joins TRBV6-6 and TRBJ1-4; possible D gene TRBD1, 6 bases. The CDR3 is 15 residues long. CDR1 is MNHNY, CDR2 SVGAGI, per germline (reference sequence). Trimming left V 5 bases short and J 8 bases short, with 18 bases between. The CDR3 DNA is TGTGCCAGCAGTAATACGGACAGTCTGCTCGAAAAACTGTTTTTT. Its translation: CASSNTDSLLEKLFF.

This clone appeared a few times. The CDR3: CASSLDPVANTGELFF. The DNA of the CDR3 is TGCGCCAGCAGCTTGGATCCAGTAGCGAACACCGGGGAGCTGTTTTTT. The chain is built from TRBV5-1 and TRBJ2-2; D not resolved. The length of the CDR3 is 16 residues. Trimming left V 0 bases short and J 0 bases short, with 9 bases between. Per the germline V gene, CDR1 is SGHRS and CDR2 is YFSETQ.

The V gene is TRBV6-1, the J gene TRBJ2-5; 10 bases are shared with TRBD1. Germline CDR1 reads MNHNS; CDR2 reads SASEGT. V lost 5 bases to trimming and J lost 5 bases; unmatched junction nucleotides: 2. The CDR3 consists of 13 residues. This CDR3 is CASSPDRGETQYF. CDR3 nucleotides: TGTGCCAGCAGTCCGGACAGGGGGGAGACCCAGTACTTC.

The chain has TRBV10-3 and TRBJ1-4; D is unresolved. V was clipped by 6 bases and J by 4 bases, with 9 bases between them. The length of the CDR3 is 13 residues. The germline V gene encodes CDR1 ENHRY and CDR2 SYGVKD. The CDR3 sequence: CAISPGDNEKLFF. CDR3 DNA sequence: TGTGCCATCAGCCCGGGTGATAATGAAAAACTGTTTTTT.

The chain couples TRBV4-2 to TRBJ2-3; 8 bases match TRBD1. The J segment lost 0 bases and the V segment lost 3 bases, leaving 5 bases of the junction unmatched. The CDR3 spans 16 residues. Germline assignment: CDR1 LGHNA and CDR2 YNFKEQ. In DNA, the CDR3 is TGTGCCAGCAGCCAGAGGACAGGGAAAAGCACAGATACGCAGTATTTT. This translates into CASSQRTGKSTDTQYF.

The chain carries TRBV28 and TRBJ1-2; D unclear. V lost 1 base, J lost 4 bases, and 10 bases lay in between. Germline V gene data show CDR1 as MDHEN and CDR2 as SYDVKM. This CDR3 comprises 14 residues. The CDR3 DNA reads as TGTGCCAGCAGTTTATCGGCCGAGATCTATGGCTACACCTTC. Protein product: CASSLSAEIYGYTF.

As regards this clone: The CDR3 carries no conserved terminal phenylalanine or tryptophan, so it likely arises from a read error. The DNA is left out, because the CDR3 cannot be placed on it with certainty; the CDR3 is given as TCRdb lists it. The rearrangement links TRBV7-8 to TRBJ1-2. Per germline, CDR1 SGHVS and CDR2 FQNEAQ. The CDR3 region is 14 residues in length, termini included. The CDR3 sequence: CASSLAELGDPGPL.

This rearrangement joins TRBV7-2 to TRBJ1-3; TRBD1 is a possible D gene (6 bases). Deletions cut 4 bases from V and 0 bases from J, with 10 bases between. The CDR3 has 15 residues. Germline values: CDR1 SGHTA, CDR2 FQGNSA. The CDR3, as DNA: TGTGCCAGCAGCTCTAGGACAGCCTCTGGAAACACCATATATTTT. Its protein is CASSSRTASGNTIYF.

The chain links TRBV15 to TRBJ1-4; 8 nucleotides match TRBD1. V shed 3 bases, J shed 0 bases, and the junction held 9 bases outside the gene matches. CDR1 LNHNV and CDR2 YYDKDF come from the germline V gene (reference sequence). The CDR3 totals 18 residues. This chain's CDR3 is CATSSRQGIGATNEKLFF. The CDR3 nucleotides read TGTGCCACCAGCAGTAGACAGGGGATTGGCGCAACTAATGAAAAACTGTTTTTT.